What follows are 22 T cell receptor beta chains derived from one specimen sequenced in a study of cytomegalovirus exposure and HLA in healthy donors. 13 Jbeta primers and 60 Vbeta primers were used for the PCR. Produced via immunoSEQ multiplex PCR; TCRdb's table is partial and in-frame only. The top ten hold 11% to 15% of the sample, which has about 100,000 clones, over 65% seen once. Sequences were obtained from PBMCs. These receptors originate from a woman in her thirties or forties in good health and CMV-seropositive.

A few counts support this clone. The V and J genes are TRBV7-2 and TRBJ2-7; D is perhaps TRBD1 (6 bases). V was trimmed by 1 base and J by 0 bases, leaving 13 bases between them. CDR1 SGHTA and CDR2 FQGNSA come from the germline V gene. The CDR3 has 16 amino acids. CDR3 residues: CASSLVGGGGSYEQYF. CDR3 coding DNA: TGTGCCAGCAGCTTAGTAGGGGGTGGGGGCTCCTACGAGCAGTACTTC.

This clone appeared once. In DNA, the CDR3 is TGTGCCAGCAGGGACTCGGTAGGCGGGGGGTCCGATACGCAGTATTTT. Amino acids: CASRDSVGGGSDTQYF. This rearrangement joins TRBV2 to TRBJ2-3; 8 nucleotides line up with TRBD2. The CDR3 has 16 residues. V lost 6 bases and J lost 6; bases outside the gene matches: 14. CDR1 is SNHLY, CDR2 FYNNEI, per germline.

This clone was seen only a few times. Distinct nucleotide sequences in the sample also encode this CDR3. V and J are TRBV30 and TRBJ1-6; tentatively, D is TRBD1 (5 bases). The CDR3 is 17 amino acids. Between the trimmed V and J ends, which lost 0 bases and 13 bases, there was a span of 25 bases. CDR1 GTSNPN and CDR2 SVGIG come from the germline V gene (reference sequence). The chain's CDR3 is CAWSVRQGPTRISPLHF. CDR3 bases: TGTGCCTGGAGTGTAAGGCAGGGCCCAACCCGAATTTCCCCCCTCCACTTT.

This rearrangement joins TRBV27 to TRBJ1-1; a weak D match, TRBD1 (6 bases). This CDR3 contains 14 residues. Trimming removed 6 bases from V and 1 base from J, with 12 bases in between. In germline, CDR1 is MNHEY, CDR2 SMNVEV (reference sequence). For the CDR3, the DNA is TGTGCCAGCAGATACAGGGCGAGGAACACTGAAGCTTTCTTT. This codes for CASRYRARNTEAFF.

The CDR3 reads CASSTTGSTEAFF. CDR3 DNA: TGTGCCAGTAGTACAACAGGGAGCACTGAAGCTTTCTTT. V is TRBV19 and J is TRBJ1-1, with TRBD1 as a possible D gene (6 bases). CDR1 and CDR2 from the germline V gene are LNHDA and SQIVND (reference sequence). The CDR3 is 13 amino acids. V was pared by 4 bases and J by 4 bases, with 10 bases between.

The genes are TRBV19 and TRBJ1-5, with D uncertain. Trimming stripped 3 bases from V and 7 bases from J, with 16 bases between. In germline, CDR1 is LNHDA, CDR2 SQIVND (reference sequence). CDR3 length equals 15 residues. The CDR3 region has the DNA TGTGCCAGTAGTATGGTCGGCAGGTACGGACAGCCCCAGCATTTT. Its translation: CASSMVGRYGQPQHF.

The rearrangement links TRBV7-9 to TRBJ2-3, with 8 bases lining up with TRBD1. The CDR3 is 14 amino acids. Unmatched junction bases numbered 6, after V lost 5 bases and J lost 5 bases. The V gene's germline CDR1 is SEHNR and CDR2 FQNEAQ (reference sequence). The CDR3 sequence is CASSPGQGGDTQYF. Here the CDR3 DNA reads TGTGCCAGCAGCCCAGGACAGGGTGGAGATACGCAGTATTTT.

The CDR3 coding sequence is TGTGCCAGCAGTGAAACAGGGTATCAGCCCCAGCATTTT. Protein product: CASSETGYQPQHF. The chain combines TRBV6-1 with TRBJ1-5; TRBD1 might be the D (6 bases). The CDR3 has 13 amino acids. From germline, CDR1 is MNHNS and CDR2 SASEGT. Trimming pared 2 bases from V and 5 bases from J, leaving 7 bases between.

J is TRBJ2-7 and V is TRBV9; TRBD1 agrees at 7 bases. Germline CDR1 and CDR2: SGDLS and YYNGEE. V was pared by 2 bases and J by 2 bases, with 7 bases of the junction left unmatched. This CDR3 spans 15 amino acids. The CDR3 spells CASSVGQWSTYEQYF. In DNA, the CDR3 is TGTGCCAGCAGCGTGGGACAGTGGTCCACCTACGAGCAGTACTTC. Using reference TRBV9 and TRBJ2-7 for the parts outside the CDR3, the full variable domain is DSGVTQTPKHLITATGQRVTLRCSPRSGDLSVYWYQQSLDQGLQFLIQYYNGEERAKGNILERFSAQQFPDLHSELNLSSLELGDSALYFCASSVGQWSTYEQYFGPGTRLTVT.

CDR3 residues: CAWSVLGARGNSPLHF. CDR3 DNA sequence: TGTGCCTGGAGTGTCTTGGGGGCGCGAGGGAATTCACCCCTCCACTTT. The rearrangement joins TRBV30 to TRBJ1-6; D may be TRBD1 (6 bases). Per germline, CDR1 GTSNPN and CDR2 SVGIG (reference sequence). The CDR3 totals 16 residues. Deletions cut 0 bases from V and 7 bases from J, with 16 bases between. The complete variable domain, with remaining parts taken from reference TRBV30 and TRBJ1-6, reads SQTIHQWPATLVQPVGSPLSLECTVEGTSNPNLYWYRQAAGRGLQLLFYSVGIGQISSEVPQNLSASRPQDRQFILSSKKLLLSDSGFYLCAWSVLGARGNSPLHFGNGTRLTVT.

The chain joins TRBV10-3 to TRBJ2-3, with D tentatively TRBD2 (8 bases). Germline V gene lookup returns CDR1 ENHRY and CDR2 SYGVKD. This CDR3 has 14 amino acids. The V and J ends lost 10 bases and 4 bases respectively, with 18 bases between them. DNA for the CDR3: TGTGCCACAGGGGGACTAGGTTGGGCAGATACGCAGTATTTT. This sequence encodes CATGGLGWADTQYF.

The V call is TRBV29-1, the J call TRBJ2-2, with a possible D match to TRBD1 (6 bases). This CDR3 region has 13 residues. Deletions cut 7 bases from V and 1 base from J, with 10 bases between. The germline V gene has CDR1 SQVTM and CDR2 ANQGSEA. In DNA, the CDR3 is TGCAGCGGAAGGACAGTGAACACCGGGGAGCTGTTTTTT. Residues: CSGRTVNTGELFF.

The CDR3 loop is CAWSAGGVYEQYF. CDR3 bases: TGTGCCTGGAGTGCTGGAGGGGTCTACGAGCAGTACTTC. The chain recombines TRBV30 with TRBJ2-7; D is perhaps TRBD2 (6 bases). CDR1 and CDR2 from the germline V gene are GTSNPN and SVGIG (reference sequence). CDR3 length: 13 amino acids. V shed 1 base and J shed 3 bases, with 10 bases lying between them.

The chain employs TRBV12-5 and TRBJ2-3; 9 nucleotides agree with TRBD2. CDR3 length equals 16 residues. Germline V CDR1 and CDR2: LGHNT, FRNRAP. Losses at the gene ends were 5 bases for V and 9 bases for J; bases not matched to a gene: 15. CDR3 region: CASGLSGGGAELTQYF. The CDR3 DNA follows: TGTGCTAGTGGTCTCTCTGGCGGGGGGGCCGAGTTAACGCAGTATTTT.

This clone was detected a few times. The V and J genes are TRBV5-1 and TRBJ2-1; a possible D gene is TRBD1 (6 bases). This CDR3 is built from 14 residues. V lost 4 bases to trimming and J lost 8 bases, with 16 bases between them. Looked up from germline, CDR1 is SGHRS and CDR2 is YFSETQ. CDR3 in DNA: TGCGCCAGCAGCCTGGGACACCCAAATGATGAGCAGTTCTTC. Translation gives CASSLGHPNDEQFF.

This clone was counted a single time. The chain joins TRBV11-1 to TRBJ1-1; D may be TRBD1 (5 bases). Trimming took 3 bases from V and 3 from J, leaving 5 bases between them. This CDR3 has 12 residues. Germline V CDR1 and CDR2: SGHAT, FQDESV (reference sequence). This CDR3 reads CASSFRDTEAFF. As DNA, the CDR3 is TGTGCCAGCAGCTTCAGGGACACTGAAGCTTTCTTT. Together with reference TRBV11-1 and TRBJ1-1, the CDR3 gives the full variable domain: EAEVAQSPRYKITEKSQAVAFWCDPISGHATLYWYRQILGQGPELLVQFQDESVVDDSQLPKDRFSAERLKGVDSTLKIQPAELGDSAMYLCASSFRDTEAFFGQGTRLTVV.

The chain employs TRBV5-1 and TRBJ1-6; TRBD1 might be the D (5 bases). The CDR3 has 16 amino acids. CDR1 and CDR2 (germline): SGHRS, YFSETQ. V lost 0 bases and J lost 9, with 16 bases in between. The CDR3 region is CASSLAEGRVGSPLHF. CDR3 coding DNA: TGCGCCAGCAGCTTGGCCGAAGGCAGGGTGGGTTCACCCCTCCACTTT.

The V and J genes are TRBV27 and TRBJ2-5, with D possibly being TRBD1 (5 bases). CDR1 and CDR2 (germline): MNHEY, SMNVEV (reference sequence). The CDR3 runs to 15 residues. V was shortened by 3 bases and J by 2 bases, with 13 bases between the two germline ends. CDR3 DNA: TGTGCCAGCAGTTTGGAGTGGGGCTCTCAAGAGACCCAGTACTTC. This gives the protein CASSLEWGSQETQYF.

The chain couples TRBV6-5 to TRBJ1-2; D is uncertain. The germline V and J ends were trimmed by 10 bases and 0 bases, with 15 bases remaining between them. Germline CDR1 and CDR2: MNHEY and SVGAGI. This CDR3 has 14 amino acids. CDR3 nucleotides: TGTGCCACCGCCCGTGATCCAGCTAACTATGGCTACACCTTC. Protein product: CATARDPANYGYTF.

The chain uses TRBV19 and TRBJ1-6, with TRBD1 identical over 9 bases. This CDR3 comprises 14 residues. Germline V lookup: CDR1 LNHDA, CDR2 SQIVND (reference sequence). With V trimmed by 6 bases and J by 6 bases, 3 bases remained unmatched. This chain's CDR3 is CASRRDRVNSPLHF. Here the CDR3 DNA reads TGTGCCAGTAGACGGGACAGGGTTAATTCACCCCTCCACTTT. The variable domain in full, completed from reference TRBV19 and TRBJ1-6, reads DGGITQSPKYLFRKEGQNVTLSCEQNLNHDAMYWYRQDPGQGLRLIYYSQIVNDFQKGDIAEGYSVSREKKESFPLTVTSAQKNPTAFYLCASRRDRVNSPLHFGNGTRLTVT.

The sample holds one count of this clone. The chain couples TRBV5-6 to TRBJ1-1, with 8 bases aligning to TRBD1. The germline V gene has CDR1 SGHDT and CDR2 YYEEEE. V was clipped by 5 bases and J by 5 bases; unmatched bases: 11. There are 15 residues in the CDR3. Here the CDR3 reads CASRGGDRGGTEAFF. Here the CDR3 DNA reads TGTGCCAGCAGGGGGGGCGACAGGGGAGGGACTGAAGCTTTCTTT.

The chain uses TRBV30 and TRBJ2-3; TRBD2 is a possible D gene (6 bases). Trimming cost V 4 bases and J 4 bases, with 21 bases left between them. CDR3 size: 16 residues. Per the germline V gene, CDR1 is GTSNPN and CDR2 is SVGIG (reference sequence). This CDR3 is CAWTKGGGVVADTQYF. In DNA, the CDR3 is TGTGCCTGGACCAAAGGCGGAGGGGTTGTGGCAGATACGCAGTATTTT. Combining the CDR3 with reference TRBV30 and TRBJ2-3 gives the whole variable domain SQTIHQWPATLVQPVGSPLSLECTVEGTSNPNLYWYRQAAGRGLQLLFYSVGIGQISSEVPQNLSASRPQDRQFILSSKKLLLSDSGFYLCAWTKGGGVVADTQYFGPGTRLTVL.